Below are 24 T cell receptor beta chains sequenced from a single sample in a study of Graves' ophthalmopathy and Graves' hyperthyroidism. CDR3 regions of TCR beta were amplified from RNA transcripts. RT-PCR was first run with HTBI primers, then multiplex PCR in a second round. TCRdb processed the multiplex PCR reads anew with MiXCR; each CDR3 protein has one entry. Of more than 300,000 distinct CDR3 sequences in the sample, roughly a sixth were seen once. Sequenced sample: peripheral blood. The receptors come from an adult woman with stable Graves' hyperthyroidism.

This clonotype was recorded many times. The chain couples TRBV27 to TRBJ2-6; TRBD1 agrees at 7 bases. Looked up from germline, CDR1 is MNHEY and CDR2 is SMNVEV (reference sequence). The V gene end was trimmed by 5 bases and the J gene end by 0 bases; junction bases not matched to a gene: 4. The CDR3 is 16 amino acids. CDR3 DNA sequence: TGTGCCAGCAGTGGGGGACAGACCTCTGGGGCCAACGTCCTGACTTTC. Its protein product is CASSGGQTSGANVLTF. The complete variable domain, with remaining parts taken from reference TRBV27 and TRBJ2-6, reads EAQVTQNPRYLITVTGKKLTVTCSQNMNHEYMSWYRQDPGLGLRQIYYSMNVEVTDKGDVPEGYKVSRKEKRNFPLILESPSPNQTSLYFCASSGGQTSGANVLTFGAGSRLTVL.

V and J are TRBV28 and TRBJ2-7; tentatively, D is TRBD1 (6 bases). V was pared by 4 bases and J by 3 bases, with 19 bases between. The CDR3 is 16 residues long. In germline, CDR1 is MDHEN, CDR2 SYDVKM. The CDR3 spells CASSSHPGQAIYEQYF. The CDR3 DNA follows: TGTGCCAGCAGTTCCCACCCGGGACAAGCCATCTACGAGCAGTACTTC.

This clonotype was observed a few times. The chain links TRBV24-1 to TRBJ2-3, with a possible D match to TRBD1 (6 bases). The CDR3 contains 17 residues. The V end was cut by 3 bases, the J end by 2 bases, with 17 bases between. CDR1 KGHDR and CDR2 SFDVKD come from the germline V gene. The CDR3 loop reads CATSDPSAGESTDTQYF. In nucleotides, the CDR3 is TGTGCCACCAGTGATCCTTCCGCAGGGGAGTCCACAGATACGCAGTATTTT.

This clonotype was counted many times. The gene calls are TRBV7-2 and TRBJ2-2; D unclear. Trimming took 3 bases from V and 3 from J, leaving 8 bases between them. The CDR3 sequence is 14 residues long. CDR1 is SGHTA and CDR2 is FQGNSA in the germline V gene. The CDR3 DNA sequence: TGTGCCAGCAGCTTCCGGCGACACACCGGGGAGCTGTTTTTT. Translated, it gives CASSFRRHTGELFF. The full variable domain, in which reference TRBV7-2 and TRBJ2-2 provide the parts outside the CDR3, is GAGVSQSPSNKVTEKGKDVELRCDPISGHTALYWYRQSLGQGLEFLIYFQGNSAPDKSGLPSDRFSAERTGGSVSTLTIQRTQQEDSAVYLCASSFRRHTGELFFGEGSRLTVL.

The sample holds many counts of this clonotype. The chain links TRBV11-2 to TRBJ2-7; 10 nucleotides align to TRBD1. V shed 0 bases, J shed 3 bases, and the junction held 5 bases outside the gene matches. CDR1 and CDR2 from the germline V gene are SGHAT and FQNNGV. This CDR3 is built from 16 residues. The CDR3 is CASSLEGTGAIYEQYF. CDR3 coding DNA: TGTGCCAGCAGCTTAGAGGGGACAGGGGCGATCTACGAGCAGTACTTC.

This clonotype appeared many times. The chain uses TRBV7-2 and TRBJ2-5; D ambiguous. Looked up from germline, CDR1 is SGHTA and CDR2 is FQGNSA. The CDR3 consists of 11 residues. Trimming cost V 4 bases and J 9 bases, with 9 bases left between them. The chain's CDR3 is CASSSTRPQYF. CDR3 coding DNA: TGTGCCAGCAGCTCCACGAGGCCCCAGTACTTC.

This clonotype was seen repeatedly, ten times or more. V is TRBV29-1 and J is TRBJ1-2, with D possibly TRBD1 on 5 matching bases. Trimming removed 7 bases from V and 5 bases from J, with 14 bases in between. The CDR3 has 12 amino acids. CDR1 and CDR2 (germline): SQVTM, ANQGSEA. CDR3 sequence (DNA): TGCAGCGGAAACCAAGGGGCTTATGGCTACACCTTC. Protein sequence: CSGNQGAYGYTF.

This clonotype was detected many times. The CDR3 nucleotides are TGTGCCAGCAGCTTAAACGGGGCGTTAGAGACCCAGTACTTC. Translated, it gives CASSLNGALETQYF. The chain recombines TRBV11-2 with TRBJ2-5; D possibly matches TRBD1 or TRBD2 (5 bases each). Trimming removed 2 bases from V and 4 bases from J, with 11 bases in between. CDR3 length: 14 amino acids. Germline CDR1 is SGHAT and CDR2 is FQNNGV.

This clonotype came up many times. The V and J genes are TRBV29-1 and TRBJ1-1; maybe TRBD1 (6 bases). The CDR3 is made up of 11 amino acids. The germline V and J ends were trimmed by 6 bases and 7 bases, with 12 bases remaining between them. Germline V gene data show CDR1 as SQVTM and CDR2 as ANQGSEA. CDR3 sequence reads: CSVDRGGEAFF. Here the CDR3 DNA reads TGCAGCGTAGACAGAGGGGGTGAAGCTTTCTTT.

This clonotype was detected ten times or more. V and J are TRBV6-2 or TRBV6-3 and TRBJ2-3; D possibly corresponds to TRBD2 (6 bases). V lost 2 bases and J lost 3, with 15 bases in between. Germline V lookup: CDR1 MNHEY, CDR2 SVGEGT. CDR3 length: 16 amino acids. The CDR3 is CASSYVGGSRTDTQYF. Written as DNA, the CDR3 is TGTGCCAGCAGTTACGTCGGGGGAAGTAGGACAGATACGCAGTATTTT.

This clonotype was found many times. This chain uses TRBV19 with TRBJ1-5; 7 bases are shared with TRBD1. V lost 6 bases to trimming and J lost 1 base; unmatched junction nucleotides: 15. The CDR3 runs 18 residues. The germline gives CDR1 LNHDA, CDR2 SQIVND (reference sequence). The CDR3 loop reads CASSSAGGQTASNQPQHF. The CDR3 DNA follows: TGTGCCAGTAGCTCGGCAGGGGGGCAAACGGCGAGCAATCAGCCCCAGCATTTT.

This clonotype came up many times. The chain combines TRBV4-3 with TRBJ2-7; 10 nucleotides line up with TRBD1. Germline assignment: CDR1 LGHNA and CDR2 YSLEER. The CDR3 is 15 residues long. The ends lost 1 base at V and 4 bases at J; junction bases unmatched: 4. As DNA, the CDR3 is TGCGCCAGCAGCCAAGGCGGGACAGGGGTGTACGAGCAGTACTTC. Amino acids: CASSQGGTGVYEQYF.

Notes on this clonotype: At one end, the junction sequence differs from germline, possibly due to a read error. This sequence joins TRBV19 and TRBJ1-2, with D perhaps TRBD1 (6 bases). The V gene's germline CDR1 is LNHDA and CDR2 SQIVND (reference sequence). There are 16 residues in the CDR3. The CDR3 coding sequence is TGTGCCAGTAGTGCCTTCCAGGGGACTGCATACTATGGTTACACCTTC. It encodes CASSAFQGTAYYGYTF.

This clonotype was found many times. The chain combines TRBV5-1 with TRBJ2-7; a possible D gene is TRBD2 (6 bases). This CDR3 has 18 amino acids. Looked up from germline, CDR1 is SGHRS and CDR2 is YFSETQ. The V and J ends lost 0 bases and 1 base respectively, with 20 bases between them. The CDR3 nucleotides read TGCGCCAGCAGCTTGGGGGGGATCCGGACGGGACTTTCCTACGAGCAGTACTTC. Translation: CASSLGGIRTGLSYEQYF.

V and J are TRBV10-3 and TRBJ2-5; D gene uncertain. Trimming removed 3 bases at V and 3 bases at J, with 5 bases between. Germline V gene sequence: CDR1 ENHRY, CDR2 SYGVKD. The CDR3 is made up of 12 amino acids. This chain's CDR3 is CAISDQEETQYF. CDR3 coding DNA: TGTGCCATCAGTGACCAGGAAGAGACCCAGTACTTC.

This clonotype has ten or more counts. This rearrangement joins TRBV5-1 to TRBJ1-6; D gene unclear. CDR1 is SGHRS and CDR2 is YFSETQ in the germline V gene. The CDR3 is 16 residues long. Trimming stripped 0 bases from V and 3 bases from J, with 10 bases between. CDR3 bases: TGCGCCAGCAGCTTGGCCGGGCCGGTCTATAATTCACCCCTCCACTTT. Its translation: CASSLAGPVYNSPLHF.

Ten or more counts support this clonotype. The chain couples TRBV28 to TRBJ2-7; 11 positions agree with TRBD2. The CDR3 has 14 amino acids. V trimming: 8 bases; J trimming: 4 bases; junction bases outside the gene matches: 7. The germline CDR1 and CDR2 sequences are MDHEN and SYDVKM. The CDR3 spells CASRTSGSRYEQYF. DNA of the CDR3: TGTGCCAGCCGAACTAGCGGGAGTCGATACGAGCAGTACTTC.

Concerning this clonotype: A much larger clone lies one base from this, so it may be a read error. This rearrangement joins TRBV20-1 to TRBJ2-3; 14 nucleotides agree with TRBD2. Germline CDR1 reads DFQATT; CDR2 reads SNEGSKA (reference sequence). The CDR3 covers 19 residues. CDR3: CSARESGTSGRLETDTRYF. The DNA for the CDR3 is TGCAGTGCTAGAGAGTCGGGGACTAGCGGGAGATTGGAAACAGATACGCGGTATTTT.

This clonotype was picked up many times. This chain links TRBV12-3 or TRBV12-4 with TRBJ2-2; a weak D match, TRBD2 (6 bases). The CDR3 sequence is 16 residues long. With 11 bases removed from V and 4 bases from J, the gap between germline ends came to 23 bases. CDR3 DNA sequence: TGTGCCGGGGGAAGCCTCGGACTGGGGGGCACCGGGGAGCTGTTTTTT. It is translated as CAGGSLGLGGTGELFF.

This clonotype has a count of ten or more. CDR3 DNA sequence: TGTGCCAGCAGCTGGGACAGCACCTATGGCTACACCTTC. It encodes CASSWDSTYGYTF. This chain joins TRBV12-3 or TRBV12-4 and TRBJ1-2, with 7 bases aligning to TRBD1. The CDR3 is made up of 13 amino acids. Germline trimming cut 6 bases from V and 4 bases from J; bases unmatched to any gene: 5.

The chain joins TRBV6-1 to TRBJ1-2; tentatively, D is TRBD1 (6 bases). The CDR3 runs 14 residues. Trimming pared 6 bases from V and 4 bases from J, leaving 15 bases between. Germline CDR1 MNHNS, CDR2 SASEGT. CDR3 nucleotide sequence: TGTGCCAGCAGAGCGCCCGGACAGCTCTATGGCTACACCTTC. Translating gives CASRAPGQLYGYTF.

This rearrangement joins TRBV28 to TRBJ1-1; D is uncertain. The CDR3 extends over 11 amino acids. In germline, CDR1 is MDHEN, CDR2 SYDVKM. Trimming shortened V by 8 bases and J by 1 base, and 5 bases separated the two germline ends. The CDR3 reads CASAQNTEAFF. The CDR3 nucleotides are TGTGCCAGCGCCCAGAACACTGAAGCTTTCTTT.

This clonotype was seen repeatedly, ten times or more. The chain uses TRBV24-1 and TRBJ2-3, with D possibly being TRBD1 (6 bases). Trimming left V 12 bases short and J 3 bases short, with 27 bases between. Germline V lookup: CDR1 KGHDR, CDR2 SFDVKD. The CDR3 has 17 amino acids. The DNA of the CDR3 is TGTGCCCCCCTGGCGATTCGGAACAGGGAGATGACAGATACGCAGTATTTT. Its protein is CAPLAIRNREMTDTQYF.

The chain couples TRBV19 to TRBJ1-5; D gene unclear. The V end was cut by 6 bases, the J end by 0 bases, with 12 bases between. Germline assignment: CDR1 LNHDA and CDR2 SQIVND (reference sequence). CDR3 length equals 15 residues. As DNA, the CDR3 is TGTGCCAGTAGCTGGAGGGTATATAGCAATCAGCCCCAGCATTTT. This sequence encodes CASSWRVYSNQPQHF. Together with reference TRBV19 and TRBJ1-5, the CDR3 gives the full variable domain: DGGITQSPKYLFRKEGQNVTLSCEQNLNHDAMYWYRQDPGQGLRLIYYSQIVNDFQKGDIAEGYSVSREKKESFPLTVTSAQKNPTAFYLCASSWRVYSNQPQHFGDGTRLSIL.